The 6 T cell receptor beta chains below come from one sample, sequenced in a study of PD-1 blockade in classical Hodgkin lymphoma. Time point meaning: cycle 4 day 1 (C4D1), after five to seven weeks of nivolumab. Every one of the patients relapsed after autologous stem cell transplantation (brentuximab vedotin exposure was variable). Profiling relied on immunoSEQ multiplex PCR, and the TCRdb table lists in-frame clones only, not all of them. The sample has 57,000 or so clones, about 85% seen once. Specimen: peripheral blood mononuclear cells (PBMCs), collected before the fourth cycle of nivolumab. The receptors originated from a human donor with classical Hodgkin lymphoma.

The chain couples TRBV25-1 to TRBJ1-1; D is ambiguous. Trimming shortened V by 0 bases and J by 4 bases, and 6 bases separated the two germline ends. Germline CDR1 and CDR2: MGHDK and SYGVNS. The CDR3 is 13 amino acids. The CDR3 here is CASSEYMGTEAFF. In nucleotides, the CDR3 is TGTGCCAGCAGTGAATATATGGGCACTGAAGCTTTCTTT. The full variable domain, completed using reference TRBV25-1 and TRBJ1-1, is EADIYQTPRYLVIGTGKKITLECSQTMGHDKMYWYQQDPGMELHLIHYSYGVNSTEKGDLSSESTVSRIRTEHFPLTLESARPSHTSQYLCASSEYMGTEAFFGQGTRLTVV.

J is TRBJ2-7 and V is TRBV5-1; 7 bases fit TRBD1. J gave up 7 bases and V 0 bases, and 7 bases lay outside the gene matches. There are 14 residues in the CDR3. CDR1 and CDR2 (germline): SGHRS, YFSETQ. The CDR3 here is CASSLGGQAVEQYF. The CDR3 DNA is TGCGCCAGCAGCTTGGGAGGACAGGCGGTAGAGCAGTACTTC.

As to this clone: Different DNA sequences within this sample yield the same CDR3. V usage is TRBV5-1 and J usage is TRBJ2-3; D unresolved. Germline lookup yields CDR1 SGHRS and CDR2 YFSETQ. This CDR3 is 14 amino acids long. V lost 1 base, J lost 1 base, and 7 bases lay in between. The CDR3 DNA reads TGCGCCAGCAGCTTGATGAGCGGCACAGATACGCAGTATTTT. The encoded protein is CASSLMSGTDTQYF.

The chain uses TRBV5-1 and TRBJ2-3; TRBD2 aligns across 10 bases. Germline V gives CDR1 SGHRS, CDR2 YFSETQ. The CDR3 is 16 residues long. The trim removed 6 bases at V and 6 bases at J, leaving 13 bases unmatched. This CDR3 is CASTPRIAGGGDTQYF. CDR3 in DNA: TGCGCCAGCACCCCCAGGATAGCGGGGGGTGGTGATACGCAGTATTTT.

The rearrangement uses TRBV28 and TRBJ2-5; D remains ambiguous. V was clipped by 5 bases and J by 5 bases, with 6 bases between them. CDR3 size: 11 residues. Germline CDR1 and CDR2: MDHEN and SYDVKM. The CDR3 nucleotides are TGTGCCAGCAGTCCCGGGGAGACCCAGTACTTC. Protein sequence: CASSPGETQYF. The full variable domain, rest sourced from reference TRBV28 and TRBJ2-5, is DVKVTQSSRYLVKRTGEKVFLECVQDMDHENMFWYRQDPGLGLRLIYFSYDVKMKEKGDIPEGYSVSREKKERFSLILESASTNQTSMYLCASSPGETQYFGPGTRLLVL.

V is TRBV5-1 and J is TRBJ1-2, with no clear D. Trimming removed 0 bases at V and 8 bases at J, with 11 bases between. The CDR3 covers 13 residues. Germline CDR1 is SGHRS and CDR2 is YFSETQ. DNA for the CDR3: TGCGCCAGCAGCTTGGACGAGGGAGGCGGCTACACCTTC. Translation gives CASSLDEGGGYTF. Drawing the rest from reference TRBV5-1 and TRBJ1-2, the complete variable domain is KAGVTQTPRYLIKTRGQQVTLSCSPISGHRSVSWYQQTPGQGLQFLFEYFSETQRNKGNFPGRFSGRQFSNSRSEMNVSTLELGDSALYLCASSLDEGGGYTFGSGTRLTVV.